The 9 T cell receptor beta chains presented below share a single source sample, sequenced in a study of blood T cell repertoires in COVID-19. The repertoire was sequenced with immunoSEQ multiplex PCR; TCRdb's copy has only in-frame clones and lacks some. The sample holds about 36,000 clones, around four fifths seen once. Sequenced: peripheral blood. These receptor sequences come from a human donor in a cohort sampled during active COVID-19.

The V call is TRBV7-9, the J call TRBJ1-6; a weak D match, TRBD1 (5 bases). Trimming pared 4 bases from V and 10 bases from J, leaving 14 bases between. Germline assignment: CDR1 SEHNR and CDR2 FQNEAQ (reference sequence). This CDR3 comprises 14 residues. The CDR3, as DNA: TGTGCCAGCAGCTCCTCAGGGTTGGAGTCACCCCTCCACTTT. Its protein product is CASSSSGLESPLHF.

The rearrangement links TRBV3-1 (or the pseudogene TRBV3-2) to TRBJ2-7, with D possibly TRBD2 on 5 matching bases. This CDR3 contains 14 residues. The V and J ends lost 4 bases and 3 bases respectively, with 13 bases between them. Per the germline V gene, CDR1 is LGHDT and CDR2 is YNNKEL (reference sequence). The CDR3 region has the DNA TGTGCCAGCAGCCGCCCCGGAGGTGGCTACGAGCAGTACTTC. Its translation: CASSRPGGGYEQYF.

This rearrangement joins TRBV3-1 (or the pseudogene TRBV3-2) to TRBJ2-1; D is uncertain. Looked up from germline, CDR1 is LGHDT and CDR2 is YNNKEL (reference sequence). V was trimmed by 2 bases and J by 3 bases, leaving 8 bases between them. The CDR3 is made up of 14 amino acids. In nucleotides, the CDR3 is TGTGCCAGCAGCCAACAGAGGTACTACAATGAGCAGTTCTTC. Its protein is CASSQQRYYNEQFF.

J is TRBJ2-6 and V is TRBV2, with D possibly being TRBD2 (5 bases). Trimming took 4 bases from V and 4 from J, leaving 11 bases between them. Germline V gene lookup returns CDR1 SNHLY and CDR2 FYNNEI. This CDR3 contains 15 residues. Written as DNA, the CDR3 is TGTGCCAGCAGTGCTCGAGCGGCGGGGGCCAACGTCCTGACTTTC. Protein product: CASSARAAGANVLTF.

This sequence joins TRBV19 and TRBJ1-2; maybe TRBD1 (6 bases). The CDR3 has 13 amino acids. V was clipped by 5 bases and J by 4 bases, with 11 bases between them. Germline CDR1 LNHDA, CDR2 SQIVND (reference sequence). The CDR3 sequence is CASSPGVGYGYTF. The CDR3 coding sequence is TGTGCCAGTAGTCCAGGGGTGGGCTATGGCTACACCTTC. Supplemented by reference TRBV19 and TRBJ1-2, the full variable domain reads DGGITQSPKYLFRKEGQNVTLSCEQNLNHDAMYWYRQDPGQGLRLIYYSQIVNDFQKGDIAEGYSVSREKKESFPLTVTSAQKNPTAFYLCASSPGVGYGYTFGSGTRLTVV.

V and J are TRBV5-4 and TRBJ1-3; D is uncertain. This CDR3 region has 14 residues. V lost 4 bases to trimming and J lost 0 bases, with 8 bases between them. Germline V gene lookup returns CDR1 SGHNT and CDR2 YYREEE (reference sequence). The CDR3 DNA sequence: TGTGCCAGCAGCGTGACAAACTCTGGAAACACCATATATTTT. Translating gives CASSVTNSGNTIYF. Filled out from reference TRBV5-4 and TRBJ1-3, the complete variable domain reads ETGVTQSPTHLIKTRGQQVTLRCSSQSGHNTVSWYQQALGQGPQFIFQYYREEENGRGNFPPRFSGLQFPNYSSELNVNALELDDSALYLCASSVTNSGNTIYFGEGSWLTVV.

The J gene is TRBJ1-5, the V gene TRBV4-3, with TRBD1 as a possible D gene (5 bases). Germline lookup yields CDR1 LGHNA and CDR2 YSLEER. The CDR3 is made up of 17 amino acids. V was pared by 0 bases and J by 0 bases, with 12 bases between. The CDR3 DNA reads as TGCGCCAGCAGCCAAGATACAGGACATACTAGCAATCAGCCCCAGCATTTT. Its protein product is CASSQDTGHTSNQPQHF.

This chain uses TRBV5-6 with TRBJ2-5; 8 bases line up with TRBD1. Germline trimming cut 1 base from V and 2 bases from J; bases unmatched to any gene: 4. This CDR3 region has 15 residues. The germline V gene encodes CDR1 SGHDT and CDR2 YYEEEE. The CDR3 DNA reads as TGTGCCAGCAGCTTGACCGACAGGGGACAAGAGACCCAGTACTTC. Translating gives CASSLTDRGQETQYF. The full variable domain, in which reference TRBV5-6 and TRBJ2-5 provide the parts outside the CDR3, is DAGVTQSPTHLIKTRGQQVTLRCSPKSGHDTVSWYQQALGQGPQFIFQYYEEEERQRGNFPDRFSGHQFPNYSSELNVNALLLGDSALYLCASSLTDRGQETQYFGPGTRLLVL.

The chain carries TRBV3-1 (or the pseudogene TRBV3-2) and TRBJ1-5; D remains unclear. From germline, CDR1 is LGHDT and CDR2 YNNKEL (reference sequence). The length of the CDR3 is 14 residues. The germline V and J ends were trimmed by 0 bases and 10 bases, with 13 bases remaining between them. DNA for the CDR3: TGTGCCAGCAGCCAAGATCGGGAAGTCCGCCCCCAGCATTTT. Protein product: CASSQDREVRPQHF.